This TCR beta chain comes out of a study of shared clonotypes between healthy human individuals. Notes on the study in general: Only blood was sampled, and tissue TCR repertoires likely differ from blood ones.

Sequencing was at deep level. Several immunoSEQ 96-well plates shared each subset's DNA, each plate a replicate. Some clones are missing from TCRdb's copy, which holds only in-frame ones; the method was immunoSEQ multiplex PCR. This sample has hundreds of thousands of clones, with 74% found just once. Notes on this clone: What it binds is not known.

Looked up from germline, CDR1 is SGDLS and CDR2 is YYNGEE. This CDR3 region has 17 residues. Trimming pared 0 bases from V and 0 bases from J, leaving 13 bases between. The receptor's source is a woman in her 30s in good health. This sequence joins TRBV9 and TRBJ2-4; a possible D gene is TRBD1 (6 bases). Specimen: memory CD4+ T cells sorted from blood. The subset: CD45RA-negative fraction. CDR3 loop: CASSVGGRILAKNIQYF. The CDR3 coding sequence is TGTGCCAGCAGCGTAGGGGGGCGGATACTAGCCAAAAACATTCAGTACTTC.